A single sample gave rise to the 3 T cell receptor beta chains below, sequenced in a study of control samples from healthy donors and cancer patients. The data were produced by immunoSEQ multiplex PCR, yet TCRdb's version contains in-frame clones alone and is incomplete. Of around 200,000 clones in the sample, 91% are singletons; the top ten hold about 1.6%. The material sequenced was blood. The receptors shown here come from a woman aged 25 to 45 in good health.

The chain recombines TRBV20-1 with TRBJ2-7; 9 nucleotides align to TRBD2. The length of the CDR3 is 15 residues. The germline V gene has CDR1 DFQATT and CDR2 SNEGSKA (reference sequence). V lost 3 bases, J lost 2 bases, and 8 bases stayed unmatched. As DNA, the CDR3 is TGCAGTGCTAGTCTCCCCGGGACTAGCACCTACGAGCAGTACTTC. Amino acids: CSASLPGTSTYEQYF.

The CDR3: CASSEGLAGGYEQYF. The CDR3 DNA reads TGTGCCAGCAGTGAAGGGCTAGCGGGAGGATACGAGCAGTACTTC. The chain carries TRBV6-1 and TRBJ2-7; 11 positions agree with TRBD2. Germline CDR1 reads MNHNS; CDR2 reads SASEGT. CDR3 size: 15 residues. Germline trimming cut 1 base from V and 4 bases from J; bases unmatched to any gene: 3.

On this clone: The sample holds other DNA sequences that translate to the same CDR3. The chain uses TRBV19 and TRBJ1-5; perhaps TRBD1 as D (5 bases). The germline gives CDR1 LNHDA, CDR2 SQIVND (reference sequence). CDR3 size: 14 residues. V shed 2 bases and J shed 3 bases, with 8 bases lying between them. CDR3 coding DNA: TGTGCCAGTAGTATACAGGGCAACAATCAGCCCCAGCATTTT. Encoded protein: CASSIQGNNQPQHF. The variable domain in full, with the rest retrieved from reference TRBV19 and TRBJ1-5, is DGGITQSPKYLFRKEGQNVTLSCEQNLNHDAMYWYRQDPGQGLRLIYYSQIVNDFQKGDIAEGYSVSREKKESFPLTVTSAQKNPTAFYLCASSIQGNNQPQHFGDGTRLSIL.